Below, 17 T cell receptor beta chains from the same sample are listed, as sequenced in a study of blood T cell repertoires in COVID-19. Sequencing was performed with immunoSEQ multiplex PCR; in TCRdb, only in-frame clones are kept and a portion is missing. The sample records almost 55,000 clones, about nine tenths being singletons. The specimen was peripheral blood. These receptors were collected from a middle-aged woman with active COVID-19.

The V call is TRBV6-2 or TRBV6-3, the J call TRBJ1-5, with TRBD1 as a possible D gene (6 bases). CDR1 is MNHEY and CDR2 is SVGEGT in the germline V gene. V was cut by 6 bases and J by 2 bases, with 14 bases left in between. CDR3 length: 15 amino acids. As DNA, the CDR3 is TGTGCCAGCAGCGAAGGGGGGGATGGCAATCAGCCCCAGCATTTT. Its protein product is CASSEGGDGNQPQHF.

The gene calls are TRBV5-4 and TRBJ2-7; D is perhaps TRBD2 (6 bases). V lost 1 base, J lost 1 base, and 12 bases lay in between. Germline loops: CDR1 SGHNT, CDR2 YYREEE (reference sequence). The CDR3 is 15 residues long. Written as DNA, the CDR3 is TGTGCCAGCAGCTTGACGGGGGTAAAATCCTACGAGCAGTACTTC. Its translation is CASSLTGVKSYEQYF.

This chain links TRBV7-9 with TRBJ2-1; 10 bases are shared with TRBD2. Germline CDR1 reads SEHNR; CDR2 reads FQNEAQ (reference sequence). V was pared by 1 base and J by 9 bases, with 6 bases of the junction left unmatched. The CDR3 sequence is 15 residues long. The CDR3 loop is CASSLEAGGPTEQFF. Here the CDR3 DNA reads TGTGCCAGCAGCTTAGAAGCGGGGGGGCCCACTGAGCAGTTCTTC.

The rearrangement links TRBV29-1 to TRBJ1-1; 7 nucleotides line up with TRBD1. Unmatched junction bases numbered 6, after V lost 2 bases and J lost 3 bases. This CDR3 is built from 14 residues. The germline V gene encodes CDR1 SQVTM and CDR2 ANQGSEA. Written as DNA, the CDR3 is TGCAGCGTTGAAAGGGGGCGTCAAGACACTGAAGCTTTCTTT. This codes for CSVERGRQDTEAFF.

This clone showed up just once. The rearrangement uses TRBV3-1 (or the pseudogene TRBV3-2) and TRBJ1-2, with 7 bases aligning to TRBD1. The germline gives CDR1 LGHDT, CDR2 YNNKEL (reference sequence). The length of the CDR3 is 14 residues. V lost 5 bases and J lost 4; bases outside the gene matches: 7. CDR3 coding DNA: TGTGCCAGCAGCTCGCACAGGGGCCGCTATGGCTACACCTTC. The encoded protein is CASSSHRGRYGYTF.

This clone was observed a handful of times. In DNA form, the CDR3 reads TGTGCCAGCGGAAATAGGGGGTCGTGGTCCTACGAGCAGTACTTC. Translation: CASGNRGSWSYEQYF. The chain combines TRBV5-6 with TRBJ2-7, with D possibly matching TRBD1 (6 bases). The CDR3 loop spans 15 amino acids. In germline, CDR1 is SGHDT, CDR2 YYEEEE. V shed 7 bases and J shed 1 base, with 18 bases lying between them.

V usage is TRBV7-2 and J usage is TRBJ2-5; 7 nucleotides align to TRBD2. CDR3 length: 13 amino acids. J lost 5 bases, V lost 2 bases, and 2 bases had no gene match. Germline CDR1 SGHTA, CDR2 FQGNSA. The CDR3: CASSLSRGETQYF. In DNA form, the CDR3 reads TGTGCCAGCAGCTTATCGCGGGGGGAGACCCAGTACTTC.

The chain recombines TRBV11-3 with TRBJ2-3; D gene ambiguous. CDR1 SGHNT and CDR2 YENEEA come from the germline V gene. Trimming stripped 4 bases from V and 4 bases from J, with 12 bases between. This CDR3 has 14 residues. The CDR3 loop reads CASSSPTRADTQYF. CDR3 sequence (DNA): TGTGCCAGCAGCTCCCCTACTCGGGCAGATACGCAGTATTTT.

The V gene is TRBV6-6, the J gene TRBJ1-4; TRBD1 matches at 10 bases. V shed 4 bases, J shed 7 bases, and the junction held 6 bases outside the gene matches. The CDR3 contains 15 residues. Germline CDR1 is MNHNY and CDR2 is SVGAGI (reference sequence). Here the CDR3 reads CASSSPGQGSEKLFF. CDR3 nucleotide sequence: TGTGCCAGCAGTTCTCCGGGACAGGGGAGTGAAAAACTGTTTTTT.

This clone is a singleton in its sample. CDR3 DNA: TGTGCCAGCAGCTTGACGGGACTATTAGGGCCGAATGGGGAGACCCAGTACTTC. It codes for CASSLTGLLGPNGETQYF. The chain recombines TRBV7-3 with TRBJ2-5; 7 positions match TRBD2. The CDR3 extends over 18 amino acids. Germline V CDR1 and CDR2: SGHTA, FQGTGA. V trimming: 3 bases; J trimming: 5 bases; junction bases outside the gene matches: 18.

The rearrangement uses TRBV6-5 and TRBJ1-1; 10 nucleotides align to TRBD1. Germline lookup yields CDR1 MNHEY and CDR2 SVGAGI. The CDR3 is made up of 15 amino acids. The trim removed 8 bases at V and 11 bases at J, leaving 17 bases unmatched. The CDR3 reads CASCLATGGGRGAFF. CDR3 bases: TGTGCCAGCTGTTTAGCGACAGGGGGCGGGCGGGGGGCTTTCTTT.

The V gene is TRBV15, the J gene TRBJ1-1; D gene uncertain. Looked up from germline, CDR1 is LNHNV and CDR2 is YYDKDF (reference sequence). The CDR3 runs 14 residues. Trimming stripped 0 bases from V and 1 base from J, with 6 bases between. CDR3: CATSRDLRNTEAFF. The CDR3 DNA follows: TGTGCCACCAGCAGAGATCTTAGGAACACTGAAGCTTTCTTT.

This rearrangement joins TRBV29-1 to TRBJ1-2, with D perhaps TRBD1 (5 bases). Trimming removed 7 bases from V and 7 bases from J, with 16 bases in between. The CDR3 is made up of 12 amino acids. CDR1 SQVTM and CDR2 ANQGSEA come from the germline V gene. This chain's CDR3 is CSGEQALGGYTF. The CDR3 DNA reads as TGCAGCGGGGAACAGGCTTTGGGTGGCTACACCTTC.

This chain joins TRBV4-1 and TRBJ2-7, with 9 bases lining up with TRBD1. This CDR3 is built from 16 residues. The V gene's germline CDR1 is MGHRA and CDR2 YSYEKL. Trimming cost V 3 bases and J 1 base; bases outside gene matches: 7. CDR3 loop: CASSHRPGQGSYEQYF. CDR3 nucleotide sequence: TGCGCCAGCAGCCACCGACCGGGACAGGGTTCCTACGAGCAGTACTTC.

The genes are TRBV10-3 and TRBJ2-3; D is possibly TRBD2 (6 bases). V lost 0 bases to trimming and J lost 2 bases, with 18 bases between them. Per the germline V gene, CDR1 is ENHRY and CDR2 is SYGVKD. The CDR3 has 18 residues. The CDR3 spells CAISESASAAVLTDTQYF. The CDR3 DNA reads TGTGCCATCAGTGAGTCGGCTAGCGCCGCAGTCCTCACAGATACGCAGTATTTT.

The rearrangement joins TRBV10-3 to TRBJ1-3; a possible D gene is TRBD1 (5 bases). CDR3 length: 16 amino acids. V lost 2 bases and J 0 bases, leaving 11 bases between the germline ends. Germline V gives CDR1 ENHRY, CDR2 SYGVKD. The CDR3 region is CAISETGALSGNTIYF. CDR3 DNA: TGTGCCATCAGTGAGACAGGAGCCCTCTCTGGAAACACCATATATTTT.

The table lists this clone with a count of one. J is TRBJ2-1 and V is TRBV6-4; 11 bases align to TRBD2. Trimming cost V 7 bases and J 0 bases; bases outside gene matches: 11. CDR1 is MRHNA and CDR2 is SNTAGT in the germline V gene. This CDR3 region has 18 residues. The CDR3 sequence is CASMGASGGLSSYNEQFF. DNA for the CDR3: TGTGCCAGCATGGGGGCTAGCGGGGGGCTAAGCTCCTACAATGAGCAGTTCTTC.